These T cell receptor beta chains were read from a single sample in a study of T-cell memory formation after mild COVID-19. TCRdb used MiXCR to reprocess the 5' RACE reads, holding one entry per CDR3 protein. The sample shows over 500,000 distinct CDR3 sequences, around 16% of them seen only once. Specimen: PBMCs or a T cell subset sorted from them (not recorded which). The receptor source for this set is an adult woman who had mild COVID-19 (a few samples of this study predate the infection). Cell type and time point are not known. The CDR3 runs from the conserved cysteine through the conserved F or W. The order of the fields is D gene, J gene, V gene, clone size, CDR3 protein, CDR3 DNA. The D gene is left open where the match is weak. Some rows have no size entry. The others give once, few or many, or a class for an expanded clone.

d_call: TRBD1
j_call: TRBJ1-2
v_call: TRBV30
clone_size: .
cdr3_aa: CAWSVGQGAYGYTF
cdr3_nt: TGTGCCTGGAGTGTAGGGCAGGGGGCCTATGGCTACACCTTC

d_call: .
j_call: TRBJ2-2
v_call: TRBV4-1
clone_size: .
cdr3_aa: CASSQDSGFTGELFF
cdr3_nt: TGCGCCAGCAGCCAAGATTCGGGGTTCACCGGGGAGCTGTTTTTT

d_call: TRBD1
j_call: TRBJ2-7
v_call: TRBV10-3
clone_size: .
cdr3_aa: CAIRGTGKHEQYF
cdr3_nt: TGTGCCATCAGGGGGACAGGGAAACACGAGCAGTACTTC

d_call: TRBD1
j_call: TRBJ1-4
v_call: TRBV12-3/TRBV12-4
clone_size: .
cdr3_aa: CASSFGQGTNEKLFF
cdr3_nt: TGTGCCAGCAGTTTCGGACAGGGAACTAATGAAAAACTGTTTTTT

d_call: .
j_call: TRBJ1-1
v_call: TRBV7-9
clone_size: few
cdr3_aa: CASSQLDTEAFF
cdr3_nt: TGTGCCAGCAGTCAGTTGGACACTGAAGCTTTCTTT

d_call: .
j_call: TRBJ1-2
v_call: TRBV12-3/TRBV12-4
clone_size: few
cdr3_aa: CASSLGSLRVLVGYTF
cdr3_nt: TGTGCCAGCAGTCTAGGGTCACTCAGGGTGCTGGTTGGCTACACCTTC

d_call: .
j_call: TRBJ2-7
v_call: TRBV5-1
clone_size: few
cdr3_aa: CASSQRTAYEQYF
cdr3_nt: TGCGCCAGCAGCCAGCGGACAGCATACGAGCAGTACTTC

d_call: TRBD2
j_call: TRBJ2-7
v_call: TRBV7-3
clone_size: many
cdr3_aa: CASSLGSSGYEQYF
cdr3_nt: TGTGCCAGCAGCTTAGGGTCTAGCGGCTACGAGCAGTACTTC

d_call: .
j_call: TRBJ2-1
v_call: TRBV7-2
clone_size: .
cdr3_aa: CASSLGPLEQFF
cdr3_nt: TGTGCCAGCAGCTTGGGACCGTTGGAGCAGTTCTTC

d_call: .
j_call: TRBJ1-1
v_call: TRBV11-2
clone_size: .
cdr3_aa: CASKLTEPNIEAFF
cdr3_nt: TGTGCCAGCAAATTGACGGAGCCGAATATTGAAGCTTTCTTT

d_call: TRBD2
j_call: TRBJ2-1
v_call: TRBV5-1
clone_size: .
cdr3_aa: CASSLGEGLAAWMNEQFF
cdr3_nt: TGCGCCAGCAGCTTGGGAGAGGGACTAGCGGCATGGATGAATGAGCAGTTCTTC

d_call: TRBD1
j_call: TRBJ1-2
v_call: TRBV12-3/TRBV12-4
clone_size: .
cdr3_aa: CASSFSFVQGAGGYTF
cdr3_nt: TGTGCCAGCAGTTTCTCCTTCGTGCAGGGGGCAGGAGGCTACACCTTC

d_call: .
j_call: TRBJ2-2
v_call: TRBV24-1
clone_size: many
cdr3_aa: CAARGGLDTGELFF
cdr3_nt: TGTGCCGCCAGGGGAGGGCTTGACACCGGGGAGCTGTTTTTT

d_call: TRBD2
j_call: TRBJ2-1
v_call: TRBV5-1
clone_size: few
cdr3_aa: CASAGTREYNEQFF
cdr3_nt: TGCGCCAGCGCCGGGACTAGGGAGTACAATGAGCAGTTCTTC

d_call: TRBD2
j_call: TRBJ2-1
v_call: TRBV20-1
clone_size: .
cdr3_aa: CSARMAGGANEQFF
cdr3_nt: TGCAGTGCTAGAATGGCGGGAGGGGCCAATGAGCAGTTCTTC

d_call: .
j_call: TRBJ1-1
v_call: TRBV4-2
clone_size: .
cdr3_aa: CASSQDGARTEAFF
cdr3_nt: TGTGCCAGCAGCCAAGATGGGGCGCGGACTGAAGCTTTCTTT

d_call: .
j_call: TRBJ2-5
v_call: TRBV5-6
clone_size: .
cdr3_aa: CASSRRGTETQYF
cdr3_nt: TGTGCCAGCAGCCGCCGAGGGACAGAGACCCAGTACTTC

d_call: .
j_call: TRBJ2-5
v_call: TRBV15
clone_size: .
cdr3_aa: CATSRDQYNGLVQYF
cdr3_nt: TGTGCCACCAGCAGAGATCAGTATAACGGTTTAGTCCAGTACTTC

d_call: .
j_call: TRBJ2-5
v_call: TRBV11-2
clone_size: .
cdr3_aa: CASSYGADQYF
cdr3_nt: TGTGCCAGCAGCTATGGAGCCGATCAGTACTTC

d_call: TRBD1
j_call: TRBJ1-2
v_call: TRBV10-3
clone_size: few
cdr3_aa: CAISARQGHYGYTF
cdr3_nt: TGTGCCATCAGTGCCAGACAGGGGCACTATGGCTACACCTTC

d_call: TRBD1
j_call: TRBJ1-5
v_call: TRBV5-6
clone_size: .
cdr3_aa: CASSFGGDSDSNQPQHF
cdr3_nt: TGTGCCAGCAGCTTTGGAGGGGACAGCGATAGCAATCAGCCCCAGCATTTT

d_call: TRBD1
j_call: TRBJ1-2
v_call: TRBV5-1
clone_size: .
cdr3_aa: CASSGETGNYGYTF
cdr3_nt: TGCGCCAGCAGCGGTGAGACAGGGAACTATGGCTACACCTTC

d_call: TRBD2
j_call: TRBJ2-2
v_call: TRBV6-2/TRBV6-3
clone_size: many
cdr3_aa: CASKELAGAGTGELFF
cdr3_nt: TGTGCCAGCAAAGAACTAGCGGGAGCAGGCACCGGGGAGCTGTTTTTT

d_call: .
j_call: TRBJ2-2
v_call: TRBV29-1
clone_size: few
cdr3_aa: CSVEASAGTGELFF
cdr3_nt: TGCAGCGTTGAGGCCAGTGCGGGCACCGGGGAGCTGTTTTTT

d_call: TRBD2
j_call: TRBJ2-1
v_call: TRBV6-5
clone_size: .
cdr3_aa: CASSYLTGTSGDNEQFF
cdr3_nt: TGTGCCAGCAGTTACTTGACCGGGACTAGCGGAGACAATGAGCAGTTCTTC

d_call: .
j_call: TRBJ2-3
v_call: TRBV24-1
clone_size: .
cdr3_aa: CATSEPRGPDTQYF
cdr3_nt: TGTGCCACCAGTGAACCAAGGGGACCGGATACGCAGTATTTT

d_call: .
j_call: TRBJ1-2
v_call: TRBV9
clone_size: once
cdr3_aa: CASSVDPDSDYGYTF
cdr3_nt: TGTGCCAGCAGCGTAGATCCGGACTCGGACTATGGCTACACCTTC

d_call: .
j_call: TRBJ1-1
v_call: TRBV7-2
clone_size: many
cdr3_aa: CASSPYSGTGFTEAFF
cdr3_nt: TGTGCCAGCAGCCCCTACTCCGGGACGGGTTTCACTGAAGCTTTCTTT

d_call: TRBD1
j_call: TRBJ1-5
v_call: TRBV24-1
clone_size: .
cdr3_aa: CATSGRGDSNQPQHF
cdr3_nt: TGTGCCACCAGTGGCAGGGGGGATAGCAATCAGCCCCAGCATTTT

d_call: .
j_call: TRBJ2-1
v_call: TRBV7-9
clone_size: few
cdr3_aa: CASSPSRNEQFF
cdr3_nt: TGTGCCAGCAGCCCCTCCCGCAATGAGCAGTTCTTC

d_call: TRBD2
j_call: TRBJ2-1
v_call: TRBV9
clone_size: few
cdr3_aa: CASSQTSGGYYNEQFF
cdr3_nt: TGTGCCAGCAGTCAAACTAGCGGGGGATACTACAATGAGCAGTTCTTC

d_call: TRBD2
j_call: TRBJ2-7
v_call: TRBV30
clone_size: .
cdr3_aa: CAWENSGGFYEQYF
cdr3_nt: TGTGCCTGGGAGAATAGCGGGGGCTTTTACGAGCAGTACTTC

d_call: TRBD1
j_call: TRBJ2-7
v_call: TRBV7-3
clone_size: .
cdr3_aa: CASSPGTEGHEQYF
cdr3_nt: TGTGCCAGCAGCCCGGGGACAGAAGGACACGAGCAGTACTTC

d_call: .
j_call: TRBJ2-2
v_call: TRBV20-1
clone_size: .
cdr3_aa: CSARGPWGTGELFF
cdr3_nt: TGCAGTGCTAGAGGTCCCTGGGGGACCGGGGAGCTGTTTTTT

d_call: TRBD2
j_call: TRBJ2-7
v_call: TRBV20-1
clone_size: .
cdr3_aa: CSAREAGGLRYEQYF
cdr3_nt: TGCAGTGCTAGGGAAGCGGGGGGCTTAAGGTACGAGCAGTACTTC

d_call: TRBD2
j_call: TRBJ2-1
v_call: TRBV20-1
clone_size: .
cdr3_aa: CSARSFSASGSYNEQFF
cdr3_nt: TGCAGTGCTAGAAGTTTTTCGGCTAGCGGCTCCTACAATGAGCAGTTCTTC

d_call: TRBD1
j_call: TRBJ1-4
v_call: TRBV18
clone_size: .
cdr3_aa: CASSPIDRDGEKLFF
cdr3_nt: TGTGCCAGCTCTCCCATCGACAGGGACGGTGAAAAACTGTTTTTT

d_call: .
j_call: TRBJ1-6
v_call: TRBV14
clone_size: few
cdr3_aa: CASSQDRNSPLHF
cdr3_nt: TGTGCCAGCAGCCAAGATAGGAATTCACCCCTCCACTTT

d_call: TRBD1
j_call: TRBJ2-3
v_call: TRBV12-3/TRBV12-4
clone_size: few
cdr3_aa: CASSPYPGQEITDTQYF
cdr3_nt: TGTGCCAGCAGTCCATATCCGGGACAGGAGATCACAGATACGCAGTATTTT

d_call: .
j_call: TRBJ1-6
v_call: TRBV7-2
clone_size: few
cdr3_aa: CASSLLSRGNSPLHF
cdr3_nt: TGTGCCAGCAGCTTATTGTCCCGGGGGAATTCACCCCTCCACTTT